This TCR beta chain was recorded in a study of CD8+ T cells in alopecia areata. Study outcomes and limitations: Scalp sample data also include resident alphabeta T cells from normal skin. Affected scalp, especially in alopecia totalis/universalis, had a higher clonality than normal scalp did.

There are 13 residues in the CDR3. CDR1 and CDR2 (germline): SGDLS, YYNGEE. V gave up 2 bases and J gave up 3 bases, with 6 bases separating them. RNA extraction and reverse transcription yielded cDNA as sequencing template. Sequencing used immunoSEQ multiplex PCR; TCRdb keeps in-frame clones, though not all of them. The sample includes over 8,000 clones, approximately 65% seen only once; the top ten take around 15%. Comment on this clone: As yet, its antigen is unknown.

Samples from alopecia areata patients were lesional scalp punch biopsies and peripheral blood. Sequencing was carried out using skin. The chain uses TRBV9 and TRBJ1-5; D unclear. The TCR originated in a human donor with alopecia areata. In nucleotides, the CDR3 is TGTGCCAGCAGCGTGAGCAACAATCAGCCCCAGCATTTT. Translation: CASSVSNNQPQHF.